This TCR beta chain appears in the sequencing data of a study of blood T cell repertoires in COVID-19. Turning to the study itself: Samples representing acute and convalescent COVID-19 were sourced from the United States, Italy and Spain. T cells, B-cell-depleted T cells, or PBMCs supplied cDNA or gDNA.

Germline lookup yields CDR1 SGHRS and CDR2 YFSETQ. CDR3 size: 14 residues. J was trimmed by 7 bases and V by 3 bases; bases with no gene match: 3. Study processing details: Estimated nucleated cell counts came from reference gene primer amplification. Libraries were prepared by immunoSEQ multiplex PCR; TCRdb keeps only in-frame clonotypes and omits some of them. V, J and clone size derive from that table, while D and trimming were established from the DNA sequence. The table has about 170,000 clones, more than 70% seen once. This sequence originates from a woman in her 70s who had recovered from COVID-19. The V call is TRBV5-1, the J call TRBJ2-2; the match to TRBD1 covers 10 bases. The sample was peripheral blood. The CDR3 DNA reads TGCGCCAGCAGCTGGGGGACAGGGGTCGGGGAGCTGTTTTTT. It encodes CASSWGTGVGELFF.